Listed below are T cell receptor beta chains from one sample, sequenced in a study of CD8+ T cells in alopecia areata. Clones were read by immunoSEQ multiplex PCR, and TCRdb kept only the in-frame ones, dropping some. The table lists fewer than 250,000 clones, 40% to 45% of them singletons, with over 2% in the top ten. Sequenced material: CD4+ T cells sorted from blood, taken around week 37, from a patient treated with tofacitinib. These receptors were obtained from a human donor with alopecia areata. Both conserved end residues are part of each CDR3. Each record gives: CDR3 length, D gene, V gene, J gene, clone size, CDR3 DNA, CDR3 protein. The D gene is left open where the match is weak. Only some rows state a clone size, as once, few, many or a class for expanded clones.

12	-	TRBV4-1	TRBJ1-2	-	TGCGCCAGCAGCGGGCGGTTCTCTGGCTACACCTTC	CASSGRFSGYTF
15	-	TRBV4-2	TRBJ1-4	-	TGTGCCAGCAGCCAAGATAAGAAACCCAATGAAAAACTGTTTTTT	CASSQDKKPNEKLFF
13	-	TRBV28	TRBJ1-4	-	TGTGCCAGCAGTTTCGCTTTGGAGGAAAAACTGTTTTTT	CASSFALEEKLFF
15	TRBD2	TRBV2	TRBJ2-2	few	TGTGCCAGCAGTCCTAGCGGCTCGAACACCGGGGAGCTGTTTTTT	CASSPSGSNTGELFF
15	-	TRBV19	TRBJ1-2	-	TGTGCCAGTAAAAGGACGACAGGAGCTAACTATGGCTACACCTTC	CASKRTTGANYGYTF
11	-	TRBV30	TRBJ2-7	-	TGTGCCTGGAGTGGCACCTACGAGCAGTACTTC	CAWSGTYEQYF
17	-	TRBV4-3	TRBJ2-3	-	TGCGCCAGCAGGCACATCGGGACTTCAGGGGGGACAGATACGCAGTATTTT	CASRHIGTSGGTDTQYF
15	TRBD1	TRBV6-5	TRBJ2-7	-	TGTGCCAGCAGTACCCGCTCCGGGACAGGGGGCGAGCAGTACTTC	CASSTRSGTGGEQYF
12	-	TRBV11-2	TRBJ2-1	few	TGTGCCAGCAGCTTAGAAGTAGGTGAGCAGTTCTTC	CASSLEVGEQFF
11	-	TRBV29-1	TRBJ1-4	few	TGCAGCGTTGTCAGGAATGAAAAACTGTTTTTT	CSVVRNEKLFF
15	TRBD1	TRBV19	TRBJ2-1	few	TGTGCCAGTAGTCCGGGACAGAGCACCTACAATGAGCAGTTCTTC	CASSPGQSTYNEQFF
16	TRBD2	TRBV7-2	TRBJ2-3	-	TGTGCCAGCAGCTTCCGACTAGCGGCGAAAATGGATACGCAGTATTTT	CASSFRLAAKMDTQYF
12	TRBD1	TRBV5-1	TRBJ2-4	-	TGCGCCAGCAGCTTTACCAGGGGGCATCAGTACTTC	CASSFTRGHQYF
13	-	TRBV18	TRBJ2-3	few	TGTGCCAGCTCAACACAGAGCACAGATACGCAGTATTTT	CASSTQSTDTQYF
15	TRBD2	TRBV7-2	TRBJ2-7	-	TGTGCCAGCAGCCCCGGGACTAGCGGCGTCTACGAGCAGTACTTC	CASSPGTSGVYEQYF
14	TRBD2	TRBV30	TRBJ2-5	-	TGTGCCTGGAGTAGCGGGAACCGCCGGGAGACCCAGTACTTC	CAWSSGNRRETQYF
15	-	TRBV18	TRBJ2-1	-	TGTGCCAGCTCCCTGGGCGGAAGCTCCTACAATGAGCAGTTCTTC	CASSLGGSSYNEQFF
14	-	TRBV7-2	TRBJ1-2	few	TGTGCCAGCAGCTTCGCCACAGGGAATCGTGGCTACACCTTC	CASSFATGNRGYTF
12	-	TRBV29-1	TRBJ2-7	few	TGCAGCGTTGATACCCCTTCCTACGAGCAGTACTTC	CSVDTPSYEQYF
15	TRBD1	TRBV9	TRBJ1-1	once	TGTGCCAGCAGCGTAGTCGTGACAGGGTACACTGAAGCTTTCTTT	CASSVVVTGYTEAFF
13	-	TRBV10-3	TRBJ2-2	few	TGTGCCACCTCAGAGGGCCCTACCGGGGAGCTGTTTTTT	CATSEGPTGELFF
17	-	TRBV4-3	TRBJ1-5	-	TGCGCCAGCAGCCAAGATCTTCCAGGGAAAGGCAATCAGCCCCAGCATTTT	CASSQDLPGKGNQPQHF
14	-	TRBV18	TRBJ2-1	-	TGTGCCAGCTCACCGGCCCGCCCAGTGAATGAGCAGTTCTTC	CASSPARPVNEQFF
14	-	TRBV18	TRBJ2-7	-	TGTGCCAGCTCACCGAGCCAGGGGGAGGCCGAGCAGTACTTC	CASSPSQGEAEQYF
11	-	TRBV28	TRBJ2-1	few	TGTGCCAGCAGTTTACAACCCCCCCAGGTCTTC	CASSLQPPQVF
15	-	TRBV9	TRBJ2-1	-	TGTGCCAGCTCCTTGGGGGGAGCCTCCTACAATGAGCAGTTCTTC	CASSLGGASYNEQFF
12	-	TRBV6-6	TRBJ2-2	few	TGTGCCAGCAGCCCGAACACCGGGGAGCTGTTTTTT	CASSPNTGELFF
15	TRBD1	TRBV5-1	TRBJ1-1	-	TGCGCCAGCAGCTCTCACGGGACAGGGAACACTGAAGCTTTCTTT	CASSSHGTGNTEAFF
12	TRBD1	TRBV29-1	TRBJ2-5	few	TGCAGCGCAAAGGGACAGCAAGAGACCCAGTACTTC	CSAKGQQETQYF
15	TRBD1	TRBV5-4	TRBJ1-2	once	TGTGCCAGCAGCTTGGTGGGACAGGGGAGCTATGGCTACACCTTC	CASSLVGQGSYGYTF
14	-	TRBV30	TRBJ2-5	-	TGTGCCTGGAGTGTTTCGTTGCTGCGGTCGACCCAATACTTC	CAWSVSLLRSTQYF
15	TRBD2	TRBV9	TRBJ2-7	-	TGTGCCAGCAGCGTAGACGGGAGGAGCTCCTACGAGCAGTACTTC	CASSVDGRSSYEQYF
15	TRBD2	TRBV5-1	TRBJ2-7	-	TGCGCCAGCACCCTAGCGGGGTCCCCCTTAGGGGAGCAGTACTTC	CASTLAGSPLGEQYF
15	-	TRBV30	TRBJ2-6	few	TGTGCCTGGAGTCACCCCGGGGTAAAGGCCAACGTCCTGACTTTC	CAWSHPGVKANVLTF
15	-	TRBV5-6	TRBJ2-5	few	TGTGCCAGCAGCTGGGGTCCTAGGGGACAAGAGACCCAGTACTTC	CASSWGPRGQETQYF
16	-	TRBV11-2	TRBJ2-5	-	TGTGCCAGCAGCCCCAGACCTCGGGGGGCACAAGAGACCCAGTACTTC	CASSPRPRGAQETQYF
12	-	TRBV30	TRBJ1-1	-	TGTGCCTGGGGTCATATGAACACTGAAGCTTTCTTT	CAWGHMNTEAFF
13	-	TRBV7-2	TRBJ2-5	-	TGTGCCAGCAGCTGGGGACCCTCAGAGACCCAGTACTTC	CASSWGPSETQYF
14	-	TRBV29-1	TRBJ2-1	-	TGCAGCGTTGAGTCCGGGTTGTTAATCAATGAGCAGTTCTTC	CSVESGLLINEQFF
12	-	TRBV28	TRBJ1-4	few	TGTGCCACCTGGGGGGCAAAGGAAAAACTGTTTTTT	CATWGAKEKLFF
13	-	TRBV14	TRBJ1-1	-	TGTGCCAGCAGCCAACAGGGGATCACTGAAGCTTTCTTT	CASSQQGITEAFF
16	TRBD2	TRBV7-6	TRBJ2-5	few	TGTGCCAGCAGCCAACAGCGGGAGGGCCCACAAGAGACCCAGTACTTC	CASSQQREGPQETQYF
13	-	TRBV6-6	TRBJ2-3	-	TGTGCCAGCAGCCCCATGGGGGCAGATACGCAGTATTTT	CASSPMGADTQYF
15	-	TRBV27	TRBJ1-5	once	TGTGCCAGCAGTTTACGGCAGGACCCCAATCAGCCCCAGCATTTT	CASSLRQDPNQPQHF
13	-	TRBV29-1	TRBJ1-5	-	TGCAGCGTTGTCGCCAATAGCAATCAGCCCCAGCATTTT	CSVVANSNQPQHF
14	-	TRBV10-3	TRBJ1-1	-	TGTGCCATCTTACGAGAGGGGGGGAGATCTGAAGCTTTCTTT	CAILREGGRSEAFF
13	TRBD1	TRBV29-1	TRBJ2-7	few	TGCAGCGTTGACCCGACAGGGTCGGACGAGCAGTACTTC	CSVDPTGSDEQYF
13	TRBD2	TRBV5-4	TRBJ2-1	-	TGTGCCAGCAGCTTGGGACTAGCGGGACAGCAGTTCTTC	CASSLGLAGQQFF
14	-	TRBV5-4	TRBJ2-5	once	TGTGCCAGCAGCCGCCCGGGACGCCAAGAGACCCAGTACTTC	CASSRPGRQETQYF
15	TRBD1	TRBV28	TRBJ1-1	-	TGTGCCAGCAGCCTCGGGACAGGGGCACACCGAGAAGCTTTCTTT	CASSLGTGAHREAFF
15	-	TRBV25-1	TRBJ1-4	-	TGTGCCAGCAGTTCCGGCCGGGGCCCTAATGAAAAACTGTTTTTT	CASSSGRGPNEKLFF